The present entry profiles one TCR beta chain with its context. The germline V gene encodes CDR1 MNHEY and CDR2 SVGAGI. The CDR3 totals 15 residues. Trimming took 6 bases from V and 5 from J; bases not matched to a gene: 8. This sample is part of a study of T cell responses to AZD1222 COVID-19 vaccine. Using immunoSEQ multiplex PCR, the repertoire was profiled, and TCRdb retains in-frame clones only, with some absent. This table has about 180,000 clones, roughly 93% appearing once. This sequence was found in an adult who received the MenACWY meningococcal vaccine as a control. The sample here was peripheral blood, taken 28 days after the second dose of the MenACWY control vaccine. The gene calls are TRBV6-5 and TRBJ2-3; 10 nucleotides line up with TRBD1. CDR3 sequence reads: CASSPGQGRGDTQYF. For the CDR3, the DNA is TGTGCCAGCAGCCCGGGACAGGGGCGAGGAGATACGCAGTATTTT.